These T cell receptor beta chains were read from a single sample in a study of CD8 T cells in Susac syndrome. TCRdb ran MiXCR on the immunoSEQ multiplex PCR reads and lists one entry per CDR3 protein. The data hold around 81,000 distinct CDR3 sequences, with roughly 94% observed a single time. The specimen sequenced was CD8+ T cells from PBMCs. Every receptor here comes from a human donor with Susac syndrome. Each CDR3 is given with its conserved first and last residue. The D gene is left open where the match is weak. Rows give clone size only sometimes, using once, few, many, or a class for an expanded clone.

d_call,v_call,clone_size,j_call,cdr3_aa,cdr3_nt
.,TRBV4-2,.,TRBJ2-3,CASSQEREGGSDTQYF,TGTGCCAGCAGCCAAGAGCGAGAGGGGGGGTCAGATACGCAGTATTTT
.,TRBV6-5,.,TRBJ2-3,CASSYSRGITDTQYF,TGTGCCAGCAGTTACTCTCGAGGAATCACAGATACGCAGTATTTT
TRBD2,TRBV5-4,.,TRBJ2-1,CASSLQLAGGYNEQFF,TGTGCCAGCAGCCTACAGCTAGCGGGGGGGTACAATGAGCAGTTCTTC
.,TRBV28,once,TRBJ1-5,CASDPVGPGNQPQHF,TGTGCCAGCGATCCCGTAGGGCCCGGGAATCAGCCCCAGCATTTT
TRBD1,TRBV30,.,TRBJ2-1,CAWSVGTGWNEQFF,TGTGCCTGGAGTGTAGGGACAGGGTGGAATGAGCAGTTCTTC
.,TRBV6-5,.,TRBJ2-5,CASASGAGWDETQYF,TGTGCCAGCGCCTCGGGGGCAGGGTGGGACGAGACCCAGTACTTC
TRBD2,TRBV20-1,.,TRBJ2-1,CSARDLTGGYNEQFF,TGCAGTGCTAGAGATTTGACGGGAGGGTACAATGAGCAGTTCTTC
.,TRBV7-8,.,TRBJ1-5,CASSLETGGGPQHF,TGTGCCAGCAGCTTAGAGACGGGGGGTGGGCCCCAGCATTTT
.,TRBV19,.,TRBJ2-1,CASSRGNPRVNEQFF,TGTGCCAGTAGCCGTGGGAACCCGAGAGTCAATGAGCAGTTCTTC
.,TRBV27,.,TRBJ2-1,CASGVYNEQFF,TGTGCCAGCGGGGTATACAATGAGCAGTTCTTC
.,TRBV27,.,TRBJ2-7,CASGDYEQYF,TGTGCCAGCGGTGACTACGAGCAGTACTTC
.,TRBV27,.,TRBJ2-5,CASSNGYFETQYF,TGTGCCAGCAGTAACGGCTACTTCGAGACCCAGTACTTC
.,TRBV14,.,TRBJ2-7,CASSQALGRTSSYEQYF,TGTGCCAGCAGCCAAGCCCTAGGCAGGACCAGCTCCTACGAGCAGTACTTC
.,TRBV6-5,.,TRBJ2-5,CASSYSDRQETQYF,TGTGCCAGCAGTTACTCAGACAGACAAGAGACCCAGTACTTC
.,TRBV13,.,TRBJ1-2,CASSLKPNRYGYTF,TGTGCCAGCAGCTTGAAGCCCAACCGCTATGGCTACACCTTC
TRBD1,TRBV7-8,.,TRBJ2-1,CASSLARQGADEQFF,TGTGCCAGCAGCTTAGCAAGACAGGGGGCGGATGAGCAGTTCTTC
.,TRBV4-1,.,TRBJ2-1,CASSQIGGGSRYNEQFF,TGCGCCAGCAGCCAGATAGGTGGTGGGAGCCGCTACAATGAGCAGTTCTTC
.,TRBV7-9,few,TRBJ2-7,CASSLAWNEQYF,TGTGCCAGCAGCTTAGCCTGGAACGAGCAGTACTTC
TRBD1,TRBV24-1,.,TRBJ2-2,CATSPLLEQGTGELFF,TGTGCCACCAGTCCACTCCTCGAACAGGGGACCGGGGAGCTGTTTTTT
TRBD2,TRBV30,.,TRBJ2-1,CAWSGLAGGLSYNEQFF,TGTGCCTGGTCGGGACTAGCGGGAGGCCTCTCCTACAATGAGCAGTTCTTC
.,TRBV24-1,.,TRBJ2-2,CATSDRGAVWTGELFF,TGTGCCACCAGTGATAGGGGGGCTGTTTGGACCGGGGAGCTGTTTTTT
.,TRBV19,once,TRBJ1-6,CASSDRVGNSPLHF,TGTGCCAGTAGCGACCGGGTCGGAAATTCACCCCTCCACTTT
TRBD1,TRBV3-1,.,TRBJ2-7,CASSPPVWTGIDEQYF,TGTGCCAGCAGCCCCCCCGTTTGGACAGGGATCGACGAGCAGTACTTC
.,TRBV4-2,.,TRBJ1-1,CASSQKTENTEAFF,TGTGCCAGCAGCCAGAAGACAGAGAACACTGAAGCTTTCTTT
.,TRBV24-1,.,TRBJ1-2,CATSTRESTYGYTF,TGTGCCACCTCGACGAGGGAGTCAACCTATGGCTACACCTTC
TRBD2,TRBV20-1,.,TRBJ2-7,CSAPSGRDYEQYF,TGCAGTGCCCCTAGCGGGAGAGACTACGAGCAGTACTTC
TRBD2,TRBV4-1,.,TRBJ2-6,CASSPLAGVNSGANVLTF,TGCGCCAGCAGCCCCCTTGCGGGGGTGAACTCTGGGGCCAACGTCCTGACTTTC
.,TRBV7-9,.,TRBJ1-2,CASSLSGLGYTF,TGTGCCAGCAGCTTATCAGGCCTTGGCTACACCTTC
.,TRBV7-9,.,TRBJ2-7,CASSPWLGSSYEQYF,TGTGCCAGCAGCCCTTGGTTAGGTTCGTCCTACGAGCAGTACTTC
.,TRBV6-5,.,TRBJ2-3,CASSYSPLTDTQYF,TGTGCCAGCAGTTACTCCCCCCTCACAGATACGCAGTATTTT
.,TRBV12-3/TRBV12-4,.,TRBJ2-2,CASSPSGLSSTGELFF,TGTGCCAGCAGTCCCAGCGGGCTCTCGAGCACCGGGGAGCTGTTTTTT
TRBD2,TRBV9,.,TRBJ2-1,CASSVGRTQLAGGGDEQFF,TGTGCCAGCAGCGTAGGGAGGACACAACTAGCGGGAGGAGGCGATGAGCAGTTCTTC
TRBD2,TRBV12-5,.,TRBJ2-7,CASGLPSGGAHYEQYF,TGTGCTAGTGGACTCCCCAGCGGGGGGGCCCACTACGAGCAGTACTTC
.,TRBV19,.,TRBJ1-2,CASGSVYYGYTF,TGTGCCAGCGGATCGGTCTACTATGGCTACACCTTC
TRBD2,TRBV5-1,.,TRBJ2-7,CASSLVGSGSSGYEQYF,TGCGCCAGCAGCTTGGTAGGTAGCGGGAGCTCGGGGTACGAGCAGTACTTC
.,TRBV7-9,.,TRBJ2-6,CASSLVGSGANVLTF,TGTGCCAGCAGTTTAGTTGGCTCTGGGGCCAACGTCCTGACTTTC
.,TRBV30,.,TRBJ2-3,CACTPTGSSSTDTQYF,TGTGCCTGCACCCCTACAGGGTCCTCTAGCACAGATACGCAGTATTTT
.,TRBV7-8,.,TRBJ2-4,CASSLSGIKNIQYF,TGTGCCAGCAGCTTATCCGGAATCAAAAACATTCAGTACTTC
TRBD2,TRBV11-1,.,TRBJ2-7,CASSLAGGEGEQYF,TGTGCCAGCAGCTTAGCGGGAGGGGAAGGCGAGCAGTACTTC
.,TRBV27,.,TRBJ2-1,CASSFWQGEQFF,TGTGCCAGCAGTTTTTGGCAGGGAGAGCAGTTCTTC
TRBD2,TRBV5-1,once,TRBJ2-5,CASSSGTRWETQYF,TGCGCCAGCAGCTCAGGGACTAGGTGGGAGACCCAGTACTTC
TRBD2,TRBV4-3,.,TRBJ2-3,CASSHGSGRAGDTQYF,TGCGCCAGCAGCCATGGAAGCGGGAGGGCCGGAGATACGCAGTATTTT
.,TRBV29-1,.,TRBJ2-1,CSVEGAGWGPINEQFF,TGCAGCGTTGAAGGCGCAGGGTGGGGCCCCATAAATGAGCAGTTCTTC
.,TRBV6-5,.,TRBJ2-7,CASSYTDPDGREQYF,TGTGCCAGCAGTTACACTGACCCGGACGGACGAGAGCAGTACTTC
.,TRBV20-1,.,TRBJ1-1,CSARVMNTEAFF,TGCAGTGCTAGGGTCATGAACACTGAAGCTTTCTTT
TRBD2,TRBV7-9,.,TRBJ2-3,CASSLNLAATDTQYF,TGTGCCAGCAGCTTAAATCTAGCGGCCACAGATACGCAGTATTTT
TRBD1,TRBV30,once,TRBJ2-5,CAWSAGQGAKTQYF,TGTGCCTGGAGTGCAGGACAGGGTGCCAAGACCCAGTACTTC
TRBD2,TRBV7-8,.,TRBJ2-7,CASSSRLAGVLDVGYEQYF,TGTGCCAGCAGCTCTAGACTAGCGGGAGTTCTAGATGTAGGCTACGAGCAGTACTTC